This T cell receptor (beta chain) was documented in a study of cytomegalovirus exposure and HLA in healthy donors. This CDR3 comprises 15 residues. Between the trimmed V and J ends, which lost 5 bases and 2 bases, there was a span of 12 bases. The germline CDR1 and CDR2 sequences are SGHNT and YENEEA. Here immunoSEQ multiplex PCR was the method, and the copy in TCRdb shows in-frame clones only, minus some. Among about 82,000 clones listed, 85% to 95% were seen once. Points on this clone: Its specificity is not known.

Whole-study results and caveats: Both high specificity and high sensitivity reportedly marked the classifier's diagnosis of cytomegalovirus status. The tendency of first-cohort TCR clusters to co-occur in the 130 or so validation repertoires was identified by a subsequent analysis.

Specimen: PBMCs. The genes are TRBV11-3 and TRBJ2-2, with D perhaps matching TRBD1 (6 bases). The clonotype comes from a woman younger than 30 in good health and CMV-seronegative. Here the CDR3 reads CASSHRDTNTGELFF. The CDR3 coding sequence is TGTGCCAGCAGCCACCGGGACACAAACACCGGGGAGCTGTTTTTT.